One and the same sample provided the 5 T cell receptor beta chains below, sequenced in a study of T cell responses to AZD1222 COVID-19 vaccine. Method: immunoSEQ multiplex PCR; TCRdb's copy keeps in-frame clones and lacks some. The data show approximately 160,000 clones, with about 91% seen just once and 3% to 4% held by the top ten. Sequences were derived from peripheral blood, sampled on day 0 of MenACWY control vaccination. These receptors were obtained from an adult in good health.

The chain links TRBV18 to TRBJ1-1; D is ambiguous. Per germline, CDR1 KGHSH and CDR2 LQKENI. V lost 3 bases and J lost 6, with 5 bases in between. This CDR3 comprises 11 residues. CDR3 sequence reads: CASSPGPEAFF. The CDR3 nucleotides are TGTGCCAGCTCACCCGGCCCTGAAGCTTTCTTT.

This clone was recorded once. The chain recombines TRBV19 with TRBJ1-5; TRBD1 might be the D (5 bases). This CDR3 is built from 14 residues. Germline V CDR1 and CDR2: LNHDA, SQIVND (reference sequence). V was clipped by 4 bases and J by 5 bases, with 12 bases between them. CDR3 sequence (DNA): TGTGCCAGTAGTAAGGGACTCGGGGATCAGCCCCAGCATTTT. Protein product: CASSKGLGDQPQHF.

The rearrangement joins TRBV19 to TRBJ1-5, with D perhaps matching TRBD1 (6 bases). CDR3 size: 15 residues. Germline V gene lookup returns CDR1 LNHDA and CDR2 SQIVND (reference sequence). Trimming removed 7 bases at V and 2 bases at J, with 15 bases between. The CDR3 region has the DNA TGTGCCAGTATCTTCGGTGGGGGCGGCAATCAGCCCCAGCATTTT. Protein product: CASIFGGGGNQPQHF.

V is TRBV9 and J is TRBJ2-3; TRBD2 matches 9 bases. The CDR3 spans 17 residues. CDR1 is SGDLS, CDR2 YYNGEE, per germline. V dropped 0 bases and J dropped 0; count of bases not matched to a gene: 5. This CDR3 reads CASSVGGGASSTDTQYF. Written as DNA, the CDR3 is TGTGCCAGCAGCGTAGGCGGGGGGGCCTCTAGCACAGATACGCAGTATTTT.

The chain carries TRBV11-1 and TRBJ2-7; D not resolved. The CDR3 loop spans 13 amino acids. Looked up from germline, CDR1 is SGHAT and CDR2 is FQDESV (reference sequence). The V end was cut by 1 base, the J end by 3 bases, with 7 bases between. The CDR3 sequence: CASSLEQFYEQYF. In DNA, the CDR3 is TGTGCCAGCAGCTTAGAACAGTTCTACGAGCAGTACTTC.